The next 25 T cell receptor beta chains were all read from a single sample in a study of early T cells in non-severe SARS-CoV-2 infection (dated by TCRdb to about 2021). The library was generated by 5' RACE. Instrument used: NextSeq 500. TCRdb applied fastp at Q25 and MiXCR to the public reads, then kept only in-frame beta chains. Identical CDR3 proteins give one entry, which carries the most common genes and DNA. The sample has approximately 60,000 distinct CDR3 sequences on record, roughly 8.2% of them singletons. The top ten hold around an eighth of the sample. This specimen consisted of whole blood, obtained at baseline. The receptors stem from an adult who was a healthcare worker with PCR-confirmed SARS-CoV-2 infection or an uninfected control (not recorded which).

In nucleotides, the CDR3 is TGTGCCAGCTCATCGACAGTTTCGGGTCAGATCGCTGGCTACACCTTC. Translating it yields CASSSTVSGQIAGYTF. This chain links TRBV18 with TRBJ1-2; D possibly corresponds to TRBD1 (5 bases). V was cut by 5 bases and J by 7 bases, with 23 bases left in between. The CDR3 has 16 amino acids. CDR1 and CDR2 (germline): KGHSH, LQKENI.

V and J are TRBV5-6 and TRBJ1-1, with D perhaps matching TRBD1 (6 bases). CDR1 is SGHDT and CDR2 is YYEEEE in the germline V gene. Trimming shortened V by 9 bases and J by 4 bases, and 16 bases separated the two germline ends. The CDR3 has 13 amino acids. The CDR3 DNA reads TGTGCCACTTGTAGGGGGGCGAGCACTGAAGCTTTCTTT. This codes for CATCRGASTEAFF.

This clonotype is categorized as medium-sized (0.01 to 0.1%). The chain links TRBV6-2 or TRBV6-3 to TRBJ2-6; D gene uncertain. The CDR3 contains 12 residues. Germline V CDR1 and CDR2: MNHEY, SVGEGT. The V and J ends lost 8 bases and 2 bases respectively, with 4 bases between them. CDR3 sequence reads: CASEAGANVLTF. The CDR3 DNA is TGTGCCAGCGAAGCTGGGGCCAACGTCCTGACTTTC.

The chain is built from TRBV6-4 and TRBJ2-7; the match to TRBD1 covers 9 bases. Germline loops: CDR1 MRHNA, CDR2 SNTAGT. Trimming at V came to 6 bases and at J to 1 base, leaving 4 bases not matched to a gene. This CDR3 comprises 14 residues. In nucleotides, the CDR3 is TGTGCCAGCAGACCGGGACAGGGTTCCTACGAGCAGTACTTC. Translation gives CASRPGQGSYEQYF.

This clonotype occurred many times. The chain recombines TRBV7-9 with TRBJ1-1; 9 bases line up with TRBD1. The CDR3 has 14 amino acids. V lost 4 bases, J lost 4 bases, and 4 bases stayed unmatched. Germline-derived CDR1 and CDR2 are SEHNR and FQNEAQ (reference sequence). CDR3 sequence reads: CASSSQGASTEAFF. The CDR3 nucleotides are TGTGCCAGCAGCTCACAGGGGGCGAGCACTGAAGCTTTCTTT.

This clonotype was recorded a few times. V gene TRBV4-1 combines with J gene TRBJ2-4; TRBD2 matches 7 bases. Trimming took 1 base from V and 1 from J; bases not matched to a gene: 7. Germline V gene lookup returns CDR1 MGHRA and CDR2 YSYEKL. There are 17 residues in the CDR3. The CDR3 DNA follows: TGCGCCAGCAGCCAAGGTGAGAGCGGGGACGCCAAAAACATTCAGTACTTC. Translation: CASSQGESGDAKNIQYF.

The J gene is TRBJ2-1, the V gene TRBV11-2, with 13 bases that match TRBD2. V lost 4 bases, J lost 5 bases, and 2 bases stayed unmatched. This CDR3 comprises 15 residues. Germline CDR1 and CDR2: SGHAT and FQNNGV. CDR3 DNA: TGTGCCAGCAGCTGGACTAGCGGGAGCCACAATGAGCAGTTCTTC. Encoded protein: CASSWTSGSHNEQFF.

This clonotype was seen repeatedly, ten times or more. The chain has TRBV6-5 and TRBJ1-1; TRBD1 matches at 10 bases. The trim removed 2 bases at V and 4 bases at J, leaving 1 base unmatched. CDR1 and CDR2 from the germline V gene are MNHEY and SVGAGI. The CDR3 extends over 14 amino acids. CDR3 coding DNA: TGTGCCAGCAGTTACGGGACAGGGGTCACTGAAGCTTTCTTT. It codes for CASSYGTGVTEAFF.

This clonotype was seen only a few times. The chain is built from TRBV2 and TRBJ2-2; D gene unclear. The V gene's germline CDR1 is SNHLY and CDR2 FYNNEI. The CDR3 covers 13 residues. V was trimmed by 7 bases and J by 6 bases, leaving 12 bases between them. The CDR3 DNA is TGTGCCAGCAATGTGGAAAAGTCCGGGGAGCTGTTTTTT. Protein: CASNVEKSGELFF.

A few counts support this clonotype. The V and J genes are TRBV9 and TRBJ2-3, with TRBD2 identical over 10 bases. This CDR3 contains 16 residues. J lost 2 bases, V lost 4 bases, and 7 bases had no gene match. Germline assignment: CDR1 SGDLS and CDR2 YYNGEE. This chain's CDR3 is CASSMTSGLFTDTQYF. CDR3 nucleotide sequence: TGTGCCAGCAGCATGACTAGCGGGTTATTCACAGATACGCAGTATTTT.

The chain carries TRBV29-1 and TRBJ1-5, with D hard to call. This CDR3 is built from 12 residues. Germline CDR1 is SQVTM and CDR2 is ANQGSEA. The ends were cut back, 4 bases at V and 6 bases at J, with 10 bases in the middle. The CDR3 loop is CSVGPEGQPQHF. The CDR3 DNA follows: TGCAGCGTTGGCCCAGAAGGTCAGCCCCAGCATTTT.

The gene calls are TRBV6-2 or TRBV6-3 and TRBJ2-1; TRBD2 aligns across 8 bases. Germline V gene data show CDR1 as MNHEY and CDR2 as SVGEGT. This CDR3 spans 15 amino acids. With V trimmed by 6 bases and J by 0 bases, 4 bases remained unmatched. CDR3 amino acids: CASREREISYNEQFF. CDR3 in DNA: TGTGCCAGCAGGGAGCGGGAGATCTCCTACAATGAGCAGTTCTTC.

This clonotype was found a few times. DNA of the CDR3: TGTGCCATAGCCAGCGGGAGGGCCCCCCCAGATACGCAGTATTTT. It encodes CAIASGRAPPDTQYF. V is TRBV10-3 and J is TRBJ2-3; 10 positions agree with TRBD2. The V segment lost 9 bases and the J segment 4 bases; nucleotides outside the gene matches: 10. The CDR3 loop spans 15 amino acids. Germline V CDR1 and CDR2: ENHRY, SYGVKD.

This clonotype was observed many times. The CDR3 nucleotides read TGTGCCAGTAGTCCGTCTCGACTAGCGGGGTACAATGAGCAGTTCTTC. Protein product: CASSPSRLAGYNEQFF. The chain recombines TRBV19 with TRBJ2-1, with 11 bases that match TRBD2. CDR3 size: 16 residues. With V trimmed by 5 bases and J by 4 bases, 7 bases remained unmatched. From germline, CDR1 is LNHDA and CDR2 SQIVND (reference sequence).

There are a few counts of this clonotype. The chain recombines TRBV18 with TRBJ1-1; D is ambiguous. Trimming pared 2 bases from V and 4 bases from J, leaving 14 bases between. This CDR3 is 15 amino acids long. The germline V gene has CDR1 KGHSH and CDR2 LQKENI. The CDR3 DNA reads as TGTGCCAGCTCACCAATGGAGGGTTCTGGCACTGAAGCTTTCTTT. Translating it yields CASSPMEGSGTEAFF.

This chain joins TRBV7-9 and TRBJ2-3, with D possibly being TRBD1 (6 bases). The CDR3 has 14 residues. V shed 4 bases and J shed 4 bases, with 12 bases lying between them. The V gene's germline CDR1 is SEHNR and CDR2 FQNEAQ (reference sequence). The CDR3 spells CASSSLQGPDTQYF. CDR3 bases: TGTGCCAGCAGCTCGCTGCAGGGGCCAGATACGCAGTATTTT.

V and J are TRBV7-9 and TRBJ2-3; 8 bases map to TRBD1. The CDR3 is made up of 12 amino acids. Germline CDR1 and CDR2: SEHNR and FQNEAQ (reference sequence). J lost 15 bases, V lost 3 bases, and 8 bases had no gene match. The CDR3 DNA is TGTGCCAGCAGCTTGGGGACAGGCCTAACCTATTTT. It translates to CASSLGTGLTYF.

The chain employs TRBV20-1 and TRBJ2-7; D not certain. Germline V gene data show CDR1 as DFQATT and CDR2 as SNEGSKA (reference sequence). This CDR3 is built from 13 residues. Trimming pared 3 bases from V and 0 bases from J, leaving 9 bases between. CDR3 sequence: CSASKGTSYEQYF. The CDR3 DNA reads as TGCAGTGCTAGCAAGGGTACCTCCTACGAGCAGTACTTC.

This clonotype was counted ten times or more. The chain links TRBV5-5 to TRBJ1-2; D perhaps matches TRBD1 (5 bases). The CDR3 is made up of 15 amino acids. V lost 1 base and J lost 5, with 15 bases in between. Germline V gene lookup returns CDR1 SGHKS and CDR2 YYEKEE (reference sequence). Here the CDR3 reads CASSLLQGAGYGYTF. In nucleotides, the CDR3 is TGTGCCAGCAGCTTGCTCCAGGGCGCAGGGTATGGCTACACCTTC.

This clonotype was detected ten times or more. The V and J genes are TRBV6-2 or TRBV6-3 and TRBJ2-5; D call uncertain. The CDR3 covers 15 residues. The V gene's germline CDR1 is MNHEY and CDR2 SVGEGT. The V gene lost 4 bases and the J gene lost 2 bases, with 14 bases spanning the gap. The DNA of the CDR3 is TGTGCCAGCAGTTCCAAGGGTTGGGGACAAGAGACCCAGTACTTC. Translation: CASSSKGWGQETQYF.

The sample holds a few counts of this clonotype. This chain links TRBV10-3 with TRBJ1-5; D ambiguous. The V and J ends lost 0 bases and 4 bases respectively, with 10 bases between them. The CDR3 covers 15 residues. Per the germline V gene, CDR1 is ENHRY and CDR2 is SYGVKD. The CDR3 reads CAISESTSLNQPQHF. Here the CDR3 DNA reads TGTGCCATCAGTGAGTCTACGAGTTTGAATCAGCCCCAGCATTTT.

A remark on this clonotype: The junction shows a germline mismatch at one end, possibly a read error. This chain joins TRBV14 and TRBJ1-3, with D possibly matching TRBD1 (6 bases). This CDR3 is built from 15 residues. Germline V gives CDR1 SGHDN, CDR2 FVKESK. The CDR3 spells CVSSSGTRSGNTIYF. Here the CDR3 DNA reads TGTGTCAGCAGCTCCGGGACACGCTCTGGAAACACCATATATTTT.

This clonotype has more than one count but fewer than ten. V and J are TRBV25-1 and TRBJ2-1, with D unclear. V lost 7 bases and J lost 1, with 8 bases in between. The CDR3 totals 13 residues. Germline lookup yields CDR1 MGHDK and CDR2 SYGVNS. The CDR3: CASTGDSYNEQFF. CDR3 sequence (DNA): TGTGCCAGCACCGGAGATTCCTACAATGAGCAGTTCTTC.

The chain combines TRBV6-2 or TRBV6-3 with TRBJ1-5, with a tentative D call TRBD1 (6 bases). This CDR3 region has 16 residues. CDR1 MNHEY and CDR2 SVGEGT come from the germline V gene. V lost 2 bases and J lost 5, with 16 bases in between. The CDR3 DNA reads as TGTGCCAGCAGTTACGCCACAGGGAGAGAGTATCAGCCCCAGCATTTT. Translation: CASSYATGREYQPQHF.

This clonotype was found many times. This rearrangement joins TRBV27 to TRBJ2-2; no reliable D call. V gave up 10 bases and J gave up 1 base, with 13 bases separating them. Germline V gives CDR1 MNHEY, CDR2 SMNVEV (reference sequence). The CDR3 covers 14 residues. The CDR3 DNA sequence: TGTGCCACCATACCTGATAAGAACACCGGGGAGCTGTTTTTT. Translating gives CATIPDKNTGELFF.